This T cell receptor (beta chain) was documented in a study of shared clonotypes between healthy human individuals (dated by TCRdb to the early 2020s). In terms of the full investigation: A few men and a couple of women, aged 18 to 49 years, made up the cohort. For each donor, CD4 naive and CD4 memory were each run on three plates, CD8 naive on two plates, and CD8 memory on one plate. Leukapheresis yielded between about 0.85 and 9.5 billion PBMCs per donor. To estimate repertoire size and how much clonotype sharing occurs between individuals, the study deeply sequenced the blood TCR repertoires of 4 to 6 healthy adults. Libraries were prepared and TCR repertoires were sequenced by different laboratories using diverse techniques, in order to increase sequencing depth and limit assay-specific biases. What the authors observed across the whole study: Estimated clonotype richness was generally larger for naive than for memory subsets. Even with the large sequencing depth, rarefaction of the sorted-subset datasets indicated that sequencing was incomplete. Approximately 5% of naive CD4, around 3.5% of naive CD8, approximately 2% of memory CD4, and 0.35% to 0.4% of memory CD8 clonotypes were shared across several donors. Only blood was sampled, and tissue TCR repertoires likely differ from those in blood. Because the study included a small number of donors, the genetic and exposure-history diversity represented was limited. Based on pairwise subsampling, the degree of clonotype sharing among donors was expected to be affected by sequencing depth. Clonotypes shared by all four sorted-subset donors showed higher generation probabilities than non-shared clonotypes.

Using the deep immunoSEQ assay, multiplex PCR amplified TCR CDR3 regions from genomic DNA. Extracted genomic DNA from each cell subset was spread evenly across all wells of several immunoSEQ 96-well plates, with each plate serving as a replicate. For sorted subsets, each replicate PCR was loaded with approximately 190 ng genomic DNA, equivalent to some 27,000 T cell genomes. Purified libraries were quantified with a Qubit 3.0 fluorometer, sized on a Bioanalyzer 2100, and re-quantified with the KAPA Library Quantification kit. Every immunoSEQ 96-well plate was sequenced on a separate single-read 150-cycle Illumina NextSeq 550 flow cell. The authors' pipeline ran thus. Because the immunoSEQ output included only junctional sequences and no quality scores, the filtering could not be the same as the filtering used for full-length reads. Sequences were annotated with PyIR, a Python wrapper for IgBLAST v1.9, using IMGT germline references to assign V/J genes and CDR3. Reads were removed for weak V/J assignments (E-value above 1e-6), missing CDR3, stop codons, out-of-frame junctions, or ambiguous translated residues. V3J clonotypes were defined as sequences sharing an identical inferred V gene, J gene, and CDR3 amino acid sequence. Percentage overlap between repertoires was computed as shared unique clonotypes divided by the size of the smaller repertoire. RTK rarefaction, the Chao1 estimator, and Recon v2.1 estimates of unobserved clonotypes were used to assess repertoire richness. Generation probabilities for all TCRbeta clonotypes obtained by the gDNA method from a handful of donors were computed using OLGA. As stored in TCRdb, this immuneACCESS dataset retains in-frame rearrangements with V and J assigned. A fraction of the clones does not appear; measured against another copy, unresolved V genes explain less than half of the discrepancy, and the remainder lacks a known reason. The V and J calls and the clone size are those of that table, but D and trimming were determined from the DNA. The sample table contains about 2 million clones; only one count was recorded for about 95% of them. 0.95% to 1.5% of the sample comes from the top ten.

CDR1 and CDR2 are drawn from the germline V gene: MDHEN, SYDVKM. From cysteine to phenylalanine, the CDR3 is 13 amino acids long. The DNA shown is the 39-base CDR3, in frame from base 1. Trimming removed 3 bases from V and 5 bases from J, leaving 7 bases between the germline ends. Note on this clone: Its specific antigen is unknown. Base qualities were left out, and no much larger clone turns up one base away. The same CDR3 is also encoded by other DNA sequences in this sample.

For the CD8 naive samples, CD45RO-negative cells were positively selected for CCR7, yielding a CD45RA+CCR7+ population from which TemRA cells were excluded. The donors were healthy, HIV-negative adults with no recently reported acute infections or vaccinations. All donors were Caucasian adults living in Nashville, Tennessee, USA. Blood was collected by leukapheresis, and PBMCs were isolated by Ficoll-Histopaque density gradient centrifugation and then cryopreserved in liquid nitrogen vapor phase. Analytical flow cytometry was used to check the purity and quantity of each magnetically sorted T cell population. Genomic DNA was isolated from every sorted fraction and measured by UV absorbance on a Nanodrop 2000c.

The clonotype originates from a man between 18 and 35 years old in good health. The sequenced sample was naive CD8+ T cells sorted from blood. The cell subset or site label of this sample denotes: CD45RA+CCR7+. Recombination connected TRBV28 to TRBJ2-2, with the identity of the D gene unclear. The CDR3 sequence is CASSFRATGELFF. The nucleotides read TGTGCCAGCAGTTTCCGGGCAACCGGGGAGCTGTTTTTT. The full variable domain, completed from the reference TRBV28 and TRBJ2-2 proteins outside the CDR3, reads DVKVTQSSRYLVKRTGEKVFLECVQDMDHENMFWYRQDPGLGLRLIYFSYDVKMKEKGDIPEGYSVSREKKERFSLILESASTNQTSMYLCASSFRATGELFFGEGSRLTVL.